This T cell receptor (beta chain) was obtained from a study of blood T cells in healthy people across ages. The use of a sample-barcoded 5' primer and a J-beta primer mix characterized a second PCR of about 6 to 12 cycles. In TCRdb, the 5' RACE reads were re-called with MiXCR into one record per CDR3 protein. Here the sample spans about 2 million distinct CDR3 sequences, approximately 50% being singletons. This CDR3 is 16 amino acids long. Germline V CDR1 and CDR2: DFQATT, SNEGSKA (reference sequence). Trimming pared 2 bases from V and 5 bases from J, leaving 19 bases between. The specimen sequenced was blood. The rearrangement joins TRBV20-1 to TRBJ2-1, with D perhaps being TRBD1 or TRBD2 (6 bases each). This TCR was recovered from a woman between 40 and 55 years old in good health. The chain's CDR3 is CSARRTGAGNNNEQFF. DNA for the CDR3: TGCAGTGCTAGAAGGACGGGGGCGGGGAATAACAATGAGCAGTTCTTC.